Below, 15 T cell receptor beta chains from the same sample are listed, as sequenced in a study of Graves' ophthalmopathy and Graves' hyperthyroidism. The authors amplified TCR beta CDR3 regions from RNA transcripts. Second-round multiplex PCR came after first-round RT-PCR with HTBI primers. A single record per CDR3 protein comes from TCRdb applying MiXCR to the multiplex PCR reads. The table shows about 620,000 distinct CDR3 sequences, with about a fifth occurring only once. Sequenced sample: peripheral blood. The receptor source for this set is a woman aged 18-35 years with stable Graves' hyperthyroidism. Some clones in this sample may be carry-over from other donors' samples.

There are many counts of this clonotype. This rearrangement joins TRBV5-1 to TRBJ2-7; TRBD2 might be the D (6 bases). Trimming shortened V by 1 base and J by 7 bases, and 15 bases separated the two germline ends. The CDR3 has 14 residues. Germline V gives CDR1 SGHRS, CDR2 YFSETQ. The CDR3 sequence is CASSLLWFGGEQYF. As DNA, the CDR3 is TGCGCCAGCAGCTTGCTTTGGTTCGGGGGAGAGCAGTACTTC. Variable domain in full (rest from reference TRBV5-1 and TRBJ2-7): KAGVTQTPRYLIKTRGQQVTLSCSPISGHRSVSWYQQTPGQGLQFLFEYFSETQRNKGNFPGRFSGRQFSNSRSEMNVSTLELGDSALYLCASSLLWFGGEQYFGPGTRLTVT.

The V call is TRBV6-2 or TRBV6-3, the J call TRBJ2-6, with D possibly TRBD1 on 6 matching bases. The CDR3 runs 15 residues. Germline V gene lookup returns CDR1 MNHEY and CDR2 SVGEGT. Trimming left V 5 bases short and J 0 bases short, with 8 bases between. As DNA, the CDR3 is TGTGCCAGCAGTGCAGGGGTCTCTGGGGCCAACGTCCTGACTTTC. Translation gives CASSAGVSGANVLTF.

This chain joins TRBV6-2 or TRBV6-3 and TRBJ2-5; no firm D call. The CDR3 runs to 15 residues. Germline V gives CDR1 MNHEY, CDR2 SVGEGT. Trimming shortened V by 5 bases and J by 2 bases, and 15 bases separated the two germline ends. Here the CDR3 DNA reads TGTGCCAGCAGTGTTTCGTCCTATGCTCAAGAGACCCAGTACTTC. Translating it yields CASSVSSYAQETQYF.

This clonotype was recorded many times. One end of the junction does not line up with germline, which may come from a read error. V and J are TRBV12-3 or TRBV12-4 and TRBJ2-7; 10 bases align to TRBD1. The CDR3 spans 12 residues. As DNA, the CDR3 is TGTGCCAGCAGCCCCGGGACAGGGGATCGTGACTTC. This sequence encodes CASSPGTGDRDF.

As regards this clonotype: A much larger clone sits a single nucleotide away, making a read error possible. The V and J genes are TRBV4-1 and TRBJ1-1; D gene ambiguous. The germline gives CDR1 MGHRA, CDR2 YSYEKL. CDR3 size: 13 residues. With 3 bases removed from V and 5 bases from J, the gap between germline ends came to 10 bases. CDR3 in amino acids: CASSQQQVTEAFF. CDR3 sequence (DNA): TGCGCCAGCAGCCAGCAGCAGGTAACTGAAGCTTTCTTT.

This clonotype was recorded once. The chain uses TRBV5-1 and TRBJ2-5; D unresolved. Trimming took 0 bases from V and 3 from J, leaving 9 bases between them. Germline V gives CDR1 SGHRS, CDR2 YFSETQ. CDR3 length equals 14 residues. The CDR3 region has the DNA TGCGCCAGCAGCTTGGATTCCCCGAAAGAGACCCAGTACTTC. As protein: CASSLDSPKETQYF.

The V call is TRBV11-2, the J call TRBJ1-2, with a weak D call TRBD1 (6 bases). Trimming pared 2 bases from V and 2 bases from J, leaving 12 bases between. Germline assignment: CDR1 SGHAT and CDR2 FQNNGV. The CDR3 length is 15 residues. Here the CDR3 DNA reads TGTGCCAGCAGCTTAATCAGGGGACGAAACTATGGCTACACCTTC. It encodes CASSLIRGRNYGYTF.

This clonotype came up many times. The CDR3 is CASSWDSPYEQYF. CDR3 bases: TGTGCCAGCAGCTGGGACAGCCCCTACGAGCAGTACTTC. The chain uses TRBV5-5 and TRBJ2-7; TRBD1 aligns across 7 bases. This CDR3 contains 13 residues. Germline assignment: CDR1 SGHKS and CDR2 YYEKEE (reference sequence). Trimming took 3 bases from V and 2 from J; bases not matched to a gene: 2.

This clonotype was counted many times. The rearrangement joins TRBV5-6 to TRBJ2-1; D is unresolved. V dropped 3 bases and J dropped 9 bases, with 13 bases sitting between them. The CDR3 covers 13 residues. CDR1 and CDR2 from the germline V gene are SGHDT and YYEEEE. CDR3 protein: CASSSSSAGEQFF. The CDR3, as DNA: TGTGCCAGCAGCTCCTCTTCCGCAGGTGAGCAGTTCTTC.

This clonotype occurred many times. The rearrangement links TRBV2 to TRBJ1-1; no clear D gene. Trimming removed 6 bases at V and 6 bases at J, with 14 bases between. Germline CDR1 reads SNHLY; CDR2 reads FYNNEI. The CDR3 is 13 amino acids. The CDR3, as DNA: TGTGCCAGCAGGGTTACGGCAGCCGCTGAAGCTTTCTTT. This translates into CASRVTAAAEAFF.

This clonotype was seen only a few times. The chain uses TRBV6-2 or TRBV6-3 and TRBJ2-7, with D maybe TRBD1 (6 bases). Germline V gene lookup returns CDR1 MNHEY and CDR2 SVGEGT. This CDR3 contains 14 residues. V lost 6 bases to trimming and J lost 0 bases, with 12 bases between them. The CDR3 sequence: CASRDYRDSYEQYF. CDR3 bases: TGTGCCAGCAGGGATTACAGGGACTCCTACGAGCAGTACTTC.

The table lists this clonotype with many counts. This chain connects TRBV7-9 to TRBJ1-1; possibly TRBD1 for D (6 bases). This CDR3 region has 13 residues. Germline CDR1 SEHNR, CDR2 FQNEAQ (reference sequence). Trimming removed 5 bases from V and 6 bases from J, with 13 bases in between. The CDR3 nucleotides are TGTGCCAGCAGCCGGACAGTAATTGCTGAAGCTTTCTTT. It yields the protein CASSRTVIAEAFF.

In this sample, this clonotype turned up many times. The gene calls are TRBV29-1 and TRBJ2-2; 7 bases align to TRBD1. The junction had 9 bases not matched to a gene; V was cut back by 7 bases and J by 4 bases. The V gene's germline CDR1 is SQVTM and CDR2 ANQGSEA. The CDR3 is 14 amino acids. CDR3 residues: CSDLTGSGTGELFF. CDR3 coding DNA: TGCAGCGACCTGACAGGGTCGGGCACCGGGGAGCTGTTTTTT.

This clonotype has a handful of counts. The chain joins TRBV6-5 to TRBJ2-7, with 10 bases lining up with TRBD2. V was pared by 4 bases and J by 3 bases, with 9 bases of the junction left unmatched. The CDR3 totals 16 residues. The germline gives CDR1 MNHEY, CDR2 SVGAGI. CDR3 in amino acids: CASSSFSGGPDYEQYF. For the CDR3, the DNA is TGTGCCAGCAGTTCGTTTAGCGGGGGGCCCGACTACGAGCAGTACTTC.

This clonotype was detected many times. The chain links TRBV12-3 or TRBV12-4 to TRBJ1-6; D remains unclear. V gave up 5 bases and J gave up 10 bases, with 21 bases separating them. There are 16 residues in the CDR3. CDR3 region: CASSPRQAIIWSPLHF. CDR3 bases: TGTGCCAGCAGTCCCCGGCAGGCCATAATTTGGTCACCCCTCCACTTT.